At least ten counts were recorded for the clone carrying this T cell receptor beta chain. The CDR3 end is not reached by the read, which stops 3 residues before it; the germline J gene fills it in. The record originates from a study of T cell clonality in common variable immunodeficiency. The V end lost 0 bases, the J end lost 0 bases, and 14 bases lay between the germline ends. The CDR3 sequence is 17 residues long. CDR1 is LNHDA and CDR2 is SQIVND in the germline V gene (reference sequence). Sequencing input was equivalent genomic DNA from CVID and controls. The protocol was immunoSEQ multiplex PCR, while the TCRdb copy is restricted to in-frame clones and leaves out a portion. This sample shows about 42,000 clones and no singletons; 1.3% to 1.5% rests with the ten largest.

The chain combines TRBV19 with TRBJ1-1; possible D gene TRBD1, 6 bases. Sequences were obtained from peripheral blood mononuclear cells. The clonotype originates from a person aged 18-70 years in good health. The CDR3 spells CASSIDLTGTMNTEAFF. Incomplete CDR3 DNA: TGTGCCAGTAGTATAGATCTGACAGGAACCATGAACACTGAA.